This T cell receptor (beta chain) was obtained from a study of a mutant IDH1 vaccine in newly diagnosed glioma. The overall study: Pretreatment consisted of radiotherapy, temozolomide, or both, with most receiving both.

Sequenced by immunoSEQ multiplex PCR; TCRdb stores in-frame clones only, minus some. The repertoire includes about 35,000 clones, 87% of them detected once, and more than 10% sits in the top ten. There are a few counts of this clone. Its antigen is undetermined. This sample's time point: week 47, end of study. What each vaccine dose contained was 300 ug of mutant IDH1 20-mer peptide, accompanied by topical imiquimod. Newly diagnosed WHO grade 3 or 4 IDH1-mutant, ATRX-lost astrocytomas were identified in the donors. CDR3 size: 15 residues. V lost 1 base, J lost 2 bases, and 1 base stayed unmatched. Germline V gene data show CDR1 as MNHNY and CDR2 as SVGAGI (reference sequence).

This clonotype was sampled from a woman in her twenties or thirties with glioma. The sample in question was PBMCs, obtained from a glioma patient whose treatment included an IDH1 peptide vaccine. The genes are TRBV6-6 and TRBJ2-7; 11 nucleotides line up with TRBD1. The CDR3 DNA reads TGTGCCAGCAGTTACTGGGGACAGGGGGCCTACGAGCAGTACTTC. Its translation is CASSYWGQGAYEQYF.